This record concerns one T cell receptor beta chain sequence. Per germline, CDR1 LNHDA and CDR2 SQIVND (reference sequence). CDR3 length equals 15 residues. The V segment lost 4 bases and the J segment 4 bases; nucleotides outside the gene matches: 1. The record originates from a study of blood T cell repertoires in COVID-19. At the level of the study: Both acute and convalescent COVID-19 samples were obtained from the United States, Italy and Spain.

Produced via immunoSEQ multiplex PCR; TCRdb's table is partial and in-frame only. The profile covers 70,000 to 95,000 clones, with approximately 90% appearing a single time and roughly 5% taken by the ten largest. Sequenced input: peripheral blood. This clonotype was sampled from a woman of 80 years or more with active COVID-19. The chain combines TRBV19 with TRBJ2-1, with TRBD2 identical over 13 bases. DNA for the CDR3: TGTGCCAGTAGTACGGGACTAGCGGGGTACAATGAGCAGTTCTTC. Translation gives CASSTGLAGYNEQFF.